This T cell receptor beta chain is drawn from a study of blood T cell repertoires in COVID-19. Study information: Acute and convalescent COVID-19 specimens originated in the United States, Italy and Spain. Sources were T cells, B-cell-depleted T cells, or PBMCs; the material itself was cDNA or gDNA.

The assay was immunoSEQ multiplex PCR, and TCRdb's table has in-frame clones only and misses some. The profile shows about 50,000 clones, 85% to 90% of them singletons. The clonotype originates from a man in his fifties with active COVID-19. The sample was peripheral blood.

The CDR3 region has the DNA TGCGCCAGCTCCCAGGGGACGGAGACCCAGTACTTC. Translating it yields CASSQGTETQYF. The chain combines TRBV5-1 with TRBJ2-5, with D possibly matching TRBD1 (6 bases). Trimming took off 7 bases at V and 5 bases at J, with 12 bases between the two ends. This CDR3 contains 12 residues. Per germline, CDR1 SGHRS and CDR2 YFSETQ.